Reported below is one T cell receptor (beta chain). Its antigen is unknown. This sample was included in a study of beta chain features in type 1 diabetes. Findings and limits, study-wide: The naive, central memory and Treg TCRB repertoires showed an apparent similarity that was greater among patients than among healthy donors. Among all four CD4+ subsets, Type 1 diabetes patients had TCRB CDR3s that were moderately but significantly shorter.

Per donor, one heparinised blood draw averaged roughly 110 mL. By way of CD45RO/CCR7/CD25/CD127/CD95/CD27, the CD4+ regulatory, stem cell-like memory, central memory and naive cells were sorted. The CDR3 spans 16 residues. The ends lost 4 bases at V and 1 base at J; junction bases unmatched: 8. Germline assignment: CDR1 SGHRS and CDR2 YFSETQ. Reverse transcribing all isolated RNA meant expressed TCRB transcripts were sequenced. Libraries were prepared by immunoSEQ multiplex PCR; TCRdb keeps only in-frame clonotypes and omits some of them. The sample comprises a few hundred thousand clones, over 8.5% of which are singletons, and about 0.64% rests with the top ten.

This sequence joins TRBV5-1 and TRBJ1-5; 7 nucleotides agree with TRBD1. Material: central memory CD4+ T cells from blood. The source is a man aged 30-40 years with type 1 diabetes. CDR3 residues: CASSPFPQGSNQPQHF. The CDR3 coding sequence is TGCGCCAGCAGCCCGTTCCCACAGGGGAGCAATCAGCCCCAGCATTTT.